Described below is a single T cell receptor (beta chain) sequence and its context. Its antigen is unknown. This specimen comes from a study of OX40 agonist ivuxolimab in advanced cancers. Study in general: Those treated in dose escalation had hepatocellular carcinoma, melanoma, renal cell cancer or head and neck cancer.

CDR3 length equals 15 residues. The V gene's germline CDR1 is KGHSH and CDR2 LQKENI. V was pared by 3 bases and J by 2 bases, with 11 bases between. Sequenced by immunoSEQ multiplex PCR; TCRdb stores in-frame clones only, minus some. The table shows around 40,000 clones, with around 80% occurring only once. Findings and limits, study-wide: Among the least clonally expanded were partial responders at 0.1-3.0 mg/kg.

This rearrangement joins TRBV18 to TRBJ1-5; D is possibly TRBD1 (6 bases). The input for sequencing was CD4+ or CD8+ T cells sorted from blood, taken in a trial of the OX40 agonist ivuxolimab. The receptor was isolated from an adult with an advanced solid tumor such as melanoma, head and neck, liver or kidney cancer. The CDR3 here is CASSPGASGNQPQHF. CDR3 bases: TGTGCCAGCTCACCGGGGGCCTCGGGCAATCAGCCCCAGCATTTT.